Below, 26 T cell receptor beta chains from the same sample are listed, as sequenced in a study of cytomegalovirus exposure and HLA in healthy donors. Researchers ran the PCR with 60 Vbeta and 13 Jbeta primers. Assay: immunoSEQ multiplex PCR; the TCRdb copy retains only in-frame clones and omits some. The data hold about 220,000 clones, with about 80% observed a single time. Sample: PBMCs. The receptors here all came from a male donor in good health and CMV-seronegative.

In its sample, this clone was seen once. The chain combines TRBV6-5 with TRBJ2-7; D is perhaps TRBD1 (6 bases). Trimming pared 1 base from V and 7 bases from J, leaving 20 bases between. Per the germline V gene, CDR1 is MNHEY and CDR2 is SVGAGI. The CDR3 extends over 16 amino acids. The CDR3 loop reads CASSYFFGQGSVEQYF. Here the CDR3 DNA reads TGTGCCAGCAGTTACTTCTTCGGGCAGGGGAGTGTAGAGCAGTACTTC.

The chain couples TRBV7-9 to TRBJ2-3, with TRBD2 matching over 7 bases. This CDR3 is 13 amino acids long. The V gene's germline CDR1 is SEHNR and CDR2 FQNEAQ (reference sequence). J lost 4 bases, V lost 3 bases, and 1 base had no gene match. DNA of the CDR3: TGTGCCAGCAGCTTCCGGGGGGCAGATACGCAGTATTTT. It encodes CASSFRGADTQYF.

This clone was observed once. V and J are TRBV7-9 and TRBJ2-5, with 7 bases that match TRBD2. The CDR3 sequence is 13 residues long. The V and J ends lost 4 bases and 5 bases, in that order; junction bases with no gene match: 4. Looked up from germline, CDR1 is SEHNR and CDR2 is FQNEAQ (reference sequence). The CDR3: CASSWDYRETQYF. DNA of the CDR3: TGTGCCAGCAGCTGGGACTATCGGGAGACCCAGTACTTC. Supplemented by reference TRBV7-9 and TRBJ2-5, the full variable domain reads DTGVSQNPRHKITKRGQNVTFRCDPISEHNRLYWYRQTLGQGPEFLTYFQNEAQLEKSRLLSDRFSAERPKGSFSTLEIQRTEQGDSAMYLCASSWDYRETQYFGPGTRLLVL.

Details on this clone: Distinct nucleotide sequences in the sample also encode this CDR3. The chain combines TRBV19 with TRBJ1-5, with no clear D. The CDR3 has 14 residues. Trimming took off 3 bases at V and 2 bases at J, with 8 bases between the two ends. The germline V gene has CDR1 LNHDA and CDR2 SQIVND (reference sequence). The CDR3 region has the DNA TGTGCCAGTAGTATCCGGGATCGCAATCAGCCCCAGCATTTT. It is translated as CASSIRDRNQPQHF.

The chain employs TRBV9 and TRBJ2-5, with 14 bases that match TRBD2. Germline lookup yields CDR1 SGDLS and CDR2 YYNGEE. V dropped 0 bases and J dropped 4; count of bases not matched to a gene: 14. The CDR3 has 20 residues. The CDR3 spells CASSVATTVPGLAGVETQYF. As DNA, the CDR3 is TGTGCCAGCAGCGTAGCTACCACGGTCCCGGGACTAGCGGGAGTAGAGACCCAGTACTTC.

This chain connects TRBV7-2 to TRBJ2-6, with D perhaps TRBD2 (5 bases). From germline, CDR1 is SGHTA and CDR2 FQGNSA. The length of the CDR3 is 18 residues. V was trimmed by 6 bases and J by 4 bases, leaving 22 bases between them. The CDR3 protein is CASRPAWAERGGANVLTF. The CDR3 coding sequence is TGTGCCAGCAGACCTGCGTGGGCTGAACGGGGAGGGGCCAACGTCCTGACTTTC.

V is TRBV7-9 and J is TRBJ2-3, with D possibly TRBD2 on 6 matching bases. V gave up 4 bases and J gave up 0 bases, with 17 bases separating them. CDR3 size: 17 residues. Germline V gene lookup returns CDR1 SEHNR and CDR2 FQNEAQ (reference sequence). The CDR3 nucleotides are TGTGCCAGCAGCTCTGTGCTCTGGGGGACTAGCACAGATACGCAGTATTTT. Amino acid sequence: CASSSVLWGTSTDTQYF.

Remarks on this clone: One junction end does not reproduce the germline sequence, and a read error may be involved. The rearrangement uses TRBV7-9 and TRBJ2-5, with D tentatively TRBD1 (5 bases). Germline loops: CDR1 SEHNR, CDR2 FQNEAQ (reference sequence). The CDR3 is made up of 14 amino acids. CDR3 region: CSSSLGQGKETQYF. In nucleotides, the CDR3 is TGTTCCAGCAGCTTAGGGCAGGGAAAAGAGACCCAGTACTTC.

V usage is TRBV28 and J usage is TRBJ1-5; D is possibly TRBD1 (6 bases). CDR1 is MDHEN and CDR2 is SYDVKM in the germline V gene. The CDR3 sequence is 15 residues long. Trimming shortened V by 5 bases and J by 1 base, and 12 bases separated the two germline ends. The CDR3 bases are TGTGCCAGCAGTACACAGGGTGGGAGCAATCAGCCCCAGCATTTT. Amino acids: CASSTQGGSNQPQHF.

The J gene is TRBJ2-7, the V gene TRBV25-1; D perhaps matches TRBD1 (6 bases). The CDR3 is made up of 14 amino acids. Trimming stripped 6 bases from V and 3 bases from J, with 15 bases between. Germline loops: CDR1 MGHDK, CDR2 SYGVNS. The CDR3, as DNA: TGTGCCAGCAGACAACCGGGACAAGTCTACGAGCAGTACTTC. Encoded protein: CASRQPGQVYEQYF.

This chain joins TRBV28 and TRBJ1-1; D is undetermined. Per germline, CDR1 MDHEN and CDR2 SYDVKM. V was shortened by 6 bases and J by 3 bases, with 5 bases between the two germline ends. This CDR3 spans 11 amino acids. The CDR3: CASSEDTEAFF. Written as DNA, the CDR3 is TGTGCCAGCAGCGAGGACACTGAAGCTTTCTTT.

The CDR3 loop is CASSVGQGRQPQHF. CDR3 DNA: TGTGCCAGCAGCGTGGGACAGGGTCGTCAGCCCCAGCATTTT. The chain uses TRBV7-9 and TRBJ1-5; TRBD1 aligns across 9 bases. The V gene end was trimmed by 5 bases and the J gene end by 6 bases; junction bases not matched to a gene: 5. Per the germline V gene, CDR1 is SEHNR and CDR2 is FQNEAQ (reference sequence). The CDR3 consists of 14 residues.

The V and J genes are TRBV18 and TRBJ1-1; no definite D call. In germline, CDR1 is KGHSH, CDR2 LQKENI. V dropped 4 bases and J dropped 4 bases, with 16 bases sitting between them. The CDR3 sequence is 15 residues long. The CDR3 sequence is CASSHWGADGTEAFF. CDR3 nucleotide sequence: TGTGCCAGCTCACACTGGGGAGCCGACGGCACTGAAGCTTTCTTT.

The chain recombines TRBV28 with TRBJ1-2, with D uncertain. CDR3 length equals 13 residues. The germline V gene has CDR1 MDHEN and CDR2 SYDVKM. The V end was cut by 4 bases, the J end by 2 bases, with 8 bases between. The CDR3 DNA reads TGTGCCAGCAGTTCTTCACGGAACTATGGCTACACCTTC. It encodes CASSSSRNYGYTF.

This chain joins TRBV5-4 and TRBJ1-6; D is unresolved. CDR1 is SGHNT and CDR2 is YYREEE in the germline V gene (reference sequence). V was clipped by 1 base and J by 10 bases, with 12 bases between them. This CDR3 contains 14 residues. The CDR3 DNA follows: TGTGCCAGCAGCTTGCAGCTAGGCGACTCACCCCTCCACTTT. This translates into CASSLQLGDSPLHF. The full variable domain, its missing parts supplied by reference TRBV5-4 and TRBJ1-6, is ETGVTQSPTHLIKTRGQQVTLRCSSQSGHNTVSWYQQALGQGPQFIFQYYREEENGRGNFPPRFSGLQFPNYSSELNVNALELDDSALYLCASSLQLGDSPLHFGNGTRLTVT.

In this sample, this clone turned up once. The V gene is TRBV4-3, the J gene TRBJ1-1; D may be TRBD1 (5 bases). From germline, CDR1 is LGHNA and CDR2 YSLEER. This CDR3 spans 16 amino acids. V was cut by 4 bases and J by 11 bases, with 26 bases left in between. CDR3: CASSPGGARGNRIAFF. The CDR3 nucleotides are TGCGCCAGCAGCCCCGGAGGGGCGAGGGGAAATCGGATTGCTTTCTTT.

In DNA, the CDR3 is TGTGCCAGCAGCCTCGGGACAGGGGCAACCTACGAGCAGTACTTC. Its translation: CASSLGTGATYEQYF. This rearrangement joins TRBV5-6 to TRBJ2-7; 10 positions agree with TRBD1. CDR3 length: 15 amino acids. Germline V gene data show CDR1 as SGHDT and CDR2 as YYEEEE. V lost 4 bases and J lost 2; bases outside the gene matches: 6.

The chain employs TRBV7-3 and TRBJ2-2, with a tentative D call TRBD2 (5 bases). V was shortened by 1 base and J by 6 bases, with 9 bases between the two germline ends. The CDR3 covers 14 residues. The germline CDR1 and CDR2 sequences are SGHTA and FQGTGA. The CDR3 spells CASSLMLAAGELFF. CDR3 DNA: TGTGCCAGCAGCTTAATGCTAGCTGCCGGGGAGCTGTTTTTT.

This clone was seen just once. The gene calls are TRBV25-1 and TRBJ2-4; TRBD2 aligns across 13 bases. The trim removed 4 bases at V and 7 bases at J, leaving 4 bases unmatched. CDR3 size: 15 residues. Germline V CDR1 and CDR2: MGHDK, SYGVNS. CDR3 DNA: TGTGCCAGCAGTGGACTAGCGGGAGGTGCGAACATTCAGTACTTC. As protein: CASSGLAGGANIQYF.

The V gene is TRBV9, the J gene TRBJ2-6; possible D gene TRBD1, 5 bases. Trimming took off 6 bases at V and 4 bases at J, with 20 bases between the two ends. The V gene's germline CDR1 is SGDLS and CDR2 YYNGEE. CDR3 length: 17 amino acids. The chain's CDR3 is CASNAEVGPLGANVLTF. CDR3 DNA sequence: TGTGCCAGCAATGCCGAAGTGGGGCCTCTGGGGGCCAACGTCCTGACTTTC.

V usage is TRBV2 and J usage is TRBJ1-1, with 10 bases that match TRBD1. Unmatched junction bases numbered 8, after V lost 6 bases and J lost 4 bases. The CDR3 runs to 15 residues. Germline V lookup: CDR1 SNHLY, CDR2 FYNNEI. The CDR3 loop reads CASRGPGQGSTEAFF. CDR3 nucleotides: TGTGCCAGCAGGGGGCCGGGACAGGGGTCCACTGAAGCTTTCTTT. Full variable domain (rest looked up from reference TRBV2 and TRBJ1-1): EPEVTQTPSHQVTQMGQEVILRCVPISNHLYFYWYRQILGQKVEFLVSFYNNEISEKSEIFDDQFSVERPDGSNFTLKIRSTKLEDSAMYFCASRGPGQGSTEAFFGQGTRLTVV.

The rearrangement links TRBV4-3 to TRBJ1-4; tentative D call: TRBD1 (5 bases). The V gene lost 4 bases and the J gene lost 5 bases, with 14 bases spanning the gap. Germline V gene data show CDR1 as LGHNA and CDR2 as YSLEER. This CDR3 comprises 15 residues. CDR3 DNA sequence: TGCGCCAGCAGCCGCATTCTAGGGGAAAATGAAAAACTGTTTTTT. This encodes CASSRILGENEKLFF.

CDR3 amino acids: CASSFGQGDYGYTF. Here the CDR3 DNA reads TGCGCCAGCAGCTTCGGACAGGGGGACTATGGCTACACCTTC. This chain connects TRBV5-1 to TRBJ1-2; the match to TRBD1 covers 10 bases. Germline CDR1 SGHRS, CDR2 YFSETQ. V was clipped by 2 bases and J by 3 bases; unmatched bases: 1. There are 14 residues in the CDR3.

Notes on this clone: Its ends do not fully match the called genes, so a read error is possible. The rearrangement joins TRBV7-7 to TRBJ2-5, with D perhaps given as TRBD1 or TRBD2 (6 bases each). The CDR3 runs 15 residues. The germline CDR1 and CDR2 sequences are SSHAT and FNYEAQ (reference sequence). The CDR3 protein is CASSLGGGVPETQYF. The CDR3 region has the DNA TGTGCTAGCAGCTTAGGGGGAGGTGTACCAGAGACCCAGTACTTC.

CDR3 bases: TGTGCCATCAGCCCTGGGGGGTGGGGCGAGACCCAGTACTTC. Translating it yields CAISPGGWGETQYF. The chain recombines TRBV10-3 with TRBJ2-5; a possible D gene is TRBD2 (6 bases). This CDR3 is built from 14 residues. Trimming took off 6 bases at V and 5 bases at J, with 16 bases between the two ends. Germline V gene sequence: CDR1 ENHRY, CDR2 SYGVKD.

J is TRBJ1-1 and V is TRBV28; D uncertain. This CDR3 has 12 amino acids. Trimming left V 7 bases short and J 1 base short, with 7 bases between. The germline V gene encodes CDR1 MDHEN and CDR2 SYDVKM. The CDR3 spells CASIEGNTEAFF. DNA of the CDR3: TGTGCCAGCATTGAGGGGAACACTGAAGCTTTCTTT.